The 25 T cell receptor beta chains below were found in one sample sequenced in a study of T cell responses to AZD1222 COVID-19 vaccine (dated by TCRdb to 2020 to 2023). The sample's time point label is to be understood as: about 28 days (+/-7) after the second vaccine dose. Per the publication, the treatment or condition label means: meningococcal conjugate vaccine given as trial control. Library construction relied on the immunoSEQ multiplex PCR assay. Held by TCRdb, this immuneACCESS table contains in-frame sequences only and omits some clones. Under half of the omission traces to an unresolved V gene where checked; the cause of the rest is unknown. Here the sample has approximately 180,000 clones; 80% to 95% occur a single time. The ten top clones hold under 1.1% of the sample. The material was peripheral blood, obtained 28 days after the second dose of the MenACWY control vaccine. These TCRs come from an adult who received the MenACWY meningococcal vaccine as a control.

J is TRBJ1-1 and V is TRBV5-1; D might be TRBD1 (6 bases). Germline loops: CDR1 SGHRS, CDR2 YFSETQ. V was clipped by 4 bases and J by 2 bases, with 12 bases between them. This CDR3 spans 14 amino acids. The chain's CDR3 is CASSRGHPNTEAFF. CDR3 DNA: TGCGCCAGCAGCCGGGGACACCCAAACACTGAAGCTTTCTTT. Looking up the rest from reference TRBV5-1 and TRBJ1-1 gives the full variable domain: KAGVTQTPRYLIKTRGQQVTLSCSPISGHRSVSWYQQTPGQGLQFLFEYFSETQRNKGNFPGRFSGRQFSNSRSEMNVSTLELGDSALYLCASSRGHPNTEAFFGQGTRLTVV.

The V gene is TRBV19, the J gene TRBJ2-7; D gene unclear. Trimming pared 7 bases from V and 1 base from J, leaving 8 bases between. CDR1 and CDR2 (germline): LNHDA, SQIVND (reference sequence). The CDR3 has 12 amino acids. The CDR3 nucleotides are TGTGCCAGTACAGGCCGGTCCTACGAGCAGTACTTC. This sequence encodes CASTGRSYEQYF. The whole variable domain, filled in from reference TRBV19 and TRBJ2-7, reads DGGITQSPKYLFRKEGQNVTLSCEQNLNHDAMYWYRQDPGQGLRLIYYSQIVNDFQKGDIAEGYSVSREKKESFPLTVTSAQKNPTAFYLCASTGRSYEQYFGPGTRLTVT.

V and J are TRBV12-5 and TRBJ2-7; the match to TRBD1 covers 10 bases. The CDR3 has 19 amino acids. Germline V lookup: CDR1 LGHNT, CDR2 FRNRAP. The trim removed 0 bases at V and 7 bases at J, leaving 18 bases unmatched. For the CDR3, the DNA is TGTGCTAGTGGTTTGGTACTTTCGGGACGGGACAGGGGTTCTAGGGAGCAGTACTTC. As protein: CASGLVLSGRDRGSREQYF.

The V and J genes are TRBV4-1 and TRBJ1-2; 7 nucleotides line up with TRBD1. This CDR3 comprises 15 residues. Germline values: CDR1 MGHRA, CDR2 YSYEKL. Trimming at V came to 4 bases and at J to 4 bases, leaving 9 bases not matched to a gene. The CDR3 loop reads CASSPGTEGTYGYTF. The DNA of the CDR3 is TGCGCCAGCAGCCCAGGGACAGAGGGGACCTATGGCTACACCTTC.

The chain employs TRBV9 and TRBJ1-4; no reliable D call. The CDR3 is made up of 15 amino acids. Germline assignment: CDR1 SGDLS and CDR2 YYNGEE. The V gene lost 0 bases and the J gene lost 0 bases, with 6 bases spanning the gap. In nucleotides, the CDR3 is TGTGCCAGCAGCGTAGGCCCTGCAACTAATGAAAAACTGTTTTTT. It specifies CASSVGPATNEKLFF.

V is TRBV28 and J is TRBJ1-3; D is possibly TRBD1 (6 bases). Trimming left V 3 bases short and J 4 bases short, with 13 bases between. From germline, CDR1 is MDHEN and CDR2 SYDVKM. The CDR3 has 15 residues. The CDR3: CASSFQGTRGNTIYF. Written as DNA, the CDR3 is TGTGCCAGCAGTTTTCAGGGGACGAGGGGAAACACCATATATTTT.

The chain has TRBV25-1 and TRBJ1-4, with 9 bases identical to TRBD1. The germline V gene has CDR1 MGHDK and CDR2 SYGVNS. The V gene end was trimmed by 6 bases and the J gene end by 0 bases; junction bases not matched to a gene: 5. The CDR3 covers 16 residues. CDR3 loop: CASSETGGTTNEKLFF. In nucleotides, the CDR3 is TGTGCCAGCAGCGAGACAGGGGGGACAACTAATGAAAAACTGTTTTTT.

This clone is a singleton in its sample. CDR3 nucleotides: TGTGCCAGCCGTATATCTTCGACAGGGGTGAACACTGAAGCTTTCTTT. It encodes CASRISSTGVNTEAFF. The chain employs TRBV28 and TRBJ1-1, with 8 bases fitting TRBD1. Trimming removed 8 bases from V and 0 bases from J; junction bases left unmatched: 11. Germline CDR1 is MDHEN and CDR2 is SYDVKM. The CDR3 runs 16 residues.

This rearrangement joins TRBV10-3 to TRBJ2-3; D possibly corresponds to TRBD2 (6 bases). V shed 3 bases and J shed 6 bases, with 13 bases lying between them. This CDR3 spans 14 amino acids. Germline V gene data show CDR1 as ENHRY and CDR2 as SYGVKD. The CDR3 is CAISDLGGVDTQYF. The CDR3 region has the DNA TGTGCCATCAGTGATCTGGGCGGGGTGGATACGCAGTATTTT.

The rearrangement links TRBV2 to TRBJ1-5; 7 positions match TRBD1. The CDR3 spans 18 residues. Losses at the gene ends were 0 bases for V and 0 bases for J; bases not matched to a gene: 8. Germline loops: CDR1 SNHLY, CDR2 FYNNEI. The CDR3 reads CASSEATPGTDSNQPQHF. Written as DNA, the CDR3 is TGTGCCAGCAGTGAAGCGACGCCTGGGACAGATAGCAATCAGCCCCAGCATTTT.

The chain has TRBV9 and TRBJ1-3; 9 nucleotides match TRBD1. V was pared by 3 bases and J by 3 bases, with 7 bases of the junction left unmatched. In germline, CDR1 is SGDLS, CDR2 YYNGEE. The CDR3 consists of 16 residues. CDR3 in amino acids: CASSGSQGAFGNTIYF. CDR3 nucleotide sequence: TGTGCCAGCAGCGGGTCACAGGGGGCGTTTGGAAACACCATATATTTT.

A single count supports this clone. V is TRBV5-1 and J is TRBJ1-1, with D unclear. The CDR3 has 15 residues. The V and J ends lost 0 bases and 1 base respectively, with 10 bases between them. Germline V gives CDR1 SGHRS, CDR2 YFSETQ. The CDR3 DNA follows: TGCGCCAGCAGCTTGGTCTCCCATGGGAACACTGAAGCTTTCTTT. It specifies CASSLVSHGNTEAFF.

The chain couples TRBV5-1 to TRBJ2-5; 12 positions match TRBD2. This CDR3 is built from 18 residues. Germline assignment: CDR1 SGHRS and CDR2 YFSETQ. V lost 0 bases to trimming and J lost 2 bases; unmatched junction nucleotides: 8. The CDR3 region is CASSLGVRTSGDQETQYF. DNA for the CDR3: TGCGCCAGCAGCTTGGGGGTCCGGACTAGCGGGGATCAAGAGACCCAGTACTTC.

The V call is TRBV19, the J call TRBJ1-1; weak D call: TRBD1 (5 bases). With 4 bases removed from V and 4 bases from J, the gap between germline ends came to 13 bases. This CDR3 contains 14 residues. Germline CDR1 is LNHDA and CDR2 is SQIVND (reference sequence). CDR3 residues: CASSNLQGVTEAFF. CDR3 DNA sequence: TGTGCCAGTAGTAACCTTCAGGGAGTCACTGAAGCTTTCTTT.

The J gene is TRBJ2-2, the V gene TRBV28, with D unresolved. CDR1 is MDHEN and CDR2 is SYDVKM in the germline V gene. This CDR3 region has 14 residues. The germline V and J ends were trimmed by 3 bases and 1 base, with 6 bases remaining between them. CDR3 sequence reads: CASSFSGNTGELFF. CDR3 coding DNA: TGTGCCAGCAGTTTCTCGGGGAACACCGGGGAGCTGTTTTTT.

This sequence joins TRBV6-2 or TRBV6-3 and TRBJ1-1; TRBD1 matches 9 bases. This CDR3 comprises 15 residues. Germline V lookup: CDR1 MNHEY, CDR2 SVGEGT. V lost 6 bases and J lost 1; bases outside the gene matches: 6. CDR3 coding DNA: TGTGCCAGCAGCGAAAGGACAGGGGAGAACACTGAAGCTTTCTTT. Its protein product is CASSERTGENTEAFF.

The chain couples TRBV5-6 to TRBJ1-5; D is possibly TRBD1 (6 bases). Trimming shortened V by 3 bases and J by 7 bases, and 14 bases separated the two germline ends. Germline V gene lookup returns CDR1 SGHDT and CDR2 YYEEEE. This CDR3 has 14 residues. The CDR3 region has the DNA TGTGCCAGCAGCTACGGACAGCTCTGGCAGCCCCAGCATTTT. Encoded protein: CASSYGQLWQPQHF.

The chain links TRBV3-1 (or the pseudogene TRBV3-2) to TRBJ1-6; 9 positions match TRBD1. The germline CDR1 and CDR2 sequences are LGHDT and YNNKEL (reference sequence). The J segment lost 8 bases and the V segment lost 3 bases, leaving 8 bases of the junction unmatched. The CDR3 length is 16 residues. CDR3 region: CASSHRTGTGYSPLHF. The CDR3 DNA reads as TGTGCCAGCAGCCACCGAACCGGGACAGGGTATTCACCCCTCCACTTT.

This clone has only one observation. The chain carries TRBV6-5 and TRBJ2-7, with TRBD1 as a possible D gene (5 bases). Per the germline V gene, CDR1 is MNHEY and CDR2 is SVGAGI. The CDR3 covers 14 residues. Between the trimmed V and J ends, which lost 6 bases and 0 bases, there was a span of 12 bases. The CDR3: CASSYGQPSYEQYF. In DNA, the CDR3 is TGTGCCAGCAGCTACGGACAACCCTCCTACGAGCAGTACTTC.

This chain uses TRBV5-6 with TRBJ2-2; no definite D call. The CDR3 totals 14 residues. Germline V gene data show CDR1 as SGHDT and CDR2 as YYEEEE. V was cut by 2 bases and J by 1 base, with 6 bases left in between. This CDR3 is CASSLGQNTGELFF. In DNA, the CDR3 is TGTGCCAGCAGCTTAGGTCAGAACACCGGGGAGCTGTTTTTT. Looking up the rest from reference TRBV5-6 and TRBJ2-2 gives the full variable domain: DAGVTQSPTHLIKTRGQQVTLRCSPKSGHDTVSWYQQALGQGPQFIFQYYEEEERQRGNFPDRFSGHQFPNYSSELNVNALLLGDSALYLCASSLGQNTGELFFGEGSRLTVL.

V and J are TRBV18 and TRBJ2-7; D is uncertain. Germline values: CDR1 KGHSH, CDR2 LQKENI. V was pared by 3 bases and J by 5 bases, with 5 bases between. This CDR3 spans 11 amino acids. CDR3 amino acids: CASSPGHEQYF. The CDR3 DNA follows: TGTGCCAGCTCACCCGGACACGAGCAGTACTTC.

V and J are TRBV6-5 and TRBJ2-3; TRBD2 matches 10 bases. There are 14 residues in the CDR3. Looked up from germline, CDR1 is MNHEY and CDR2 is SVGAGI. With 4 bases clipped from V and 4 bases from J, the junction kept 2 bases outside the gene matches. CDR3 in amino acids: CASSSLAGSDTQYF. The CDR3 region has the DNA TGTGCCAGCAGTTCACTAGCGGGGTCAGATACGCAGTATTTT.

V is TRBV10-3 and J is TRBJ1-2; TRBD1 agrees at 9 bases. CDR1 and CDR2 from the germline V gene are ENHRY and SYGVKD. J gave up 4 bases and V 2 bases, and 2 bases lay outside the gene matches. CDR3 size: 14 residues. For the CDR3, the DNA is TGTGCCATCAGTGAGGAACAGGGGGCCTATGGCTACACCTTC. Translation gives CAISEEQGAYGYTF.

The chain couples TRBV6-6 to TRBJ1-6, with 10 bases lining up with TRBD1. Germline V gene sequence: CDR1 MNHNY, CDR2 SVGAGI (reference sequence). After removal of 5 bases from V and 1 base from J, the junction contained 5 bases not matched to a gene. The CDR3 length is 17 residues. The DNA of the CDR3 is TGTGCCAGCAGTCGGGACAGGGGTAGTTCCTATAATTCACCCCTCCACTTT. It specifies CASSRDRGSSYNSPLHF.

The chain couples TRBV5-4 to TRBJ1-4; the D gene is possibly TRBD1 (6 bases). The germline V and J ends were trimmed by 3 bases and 3 bases, with 18 bases remaining between them. CDR1 and CDR2 from the germline V gene are SGHNT and YYREEE (reference sequence). This CDR3 is built from 17 residues. CDR3 coding DNA: TGTGCCAGCAGCTCGGACACTAACAGGGTGTCTAATGAAAAACTGTTTTTT. Its protein is CASSSDTNRVSNEKLFF. Full variable domain (outside the CDR3, taken from reference TRBV5-4 and TRBJ1-4): ETGVTQSPTHLIKTRGQQVTLRCSSQSGHNTVSWYQQALGQGPQFIFQYYREEENGRGNFPPRFSGLQFPNYSSELNVNALELDDSALYLCASSSDTNRVSNEKLFFGSGTQLSVL.